Listed here is a single T cell receptor beta chain. The antigen remains undetermined. The sample belongs to a study of cytomegalovirus exposure and HLA in healthy donors. The PCR contained 60 Vbeta and 13 Jbeta primers. Assay: immunoSEQ multiplex PCR; the TCRdb copy retains only in-frame clones and omits some. The data contain about 130,000 clones, less than 85% of them singletons. CDR3 length equals 16 residues. Losses at the gene ends were 0 bases for V and 7 bases for J; bases not matched to a gene: 5. The germline V gene encodes CDR1 GTSNPN and CDR2 SVGIG (reference sequence). General study points: Analysis was performed later, and it showed HLA-associated TCR beta chains to be more clonally expanded than equally common others. According to the study, approximately 150 TCR beta chains were cytomegalovirus-associated. Analysis performed later found over 15,000 TCR beta sequences associated with HLA alleles at 0.05 false discovery rate.

The sample comprised PBMCs. The TCR originated in a man aged 25 to 40 in good health and CMV-seronegative. J is TRBJ2-1 and V is TRBV30; 14 nucleotides match TRBD2. The CDR3 sequence: CAWSVLGTSGRNEQFF. The CDR3 nucleotides read TGTGCCTGGAGTGTATTGGGGACTAGCGGGAGAAATGAGCAGTTCTTC.